These 11 T cell receptor beta chains were all obtained from the same sample, sequenced in a study of T cells in Graves' hyperthyroidism and ophthalmopathy (dated by TCRdb to the late 2010s). The method behind the library was multiplex PCR. The sequencing machine was an Illumina HiSeq 2000. Amplification of TCR beta CDR3 regions was carried out from RNA transcripts. For the first round of RT-PCR on the TCR CDR3, the HTBI primer set was used together with the Qiagen OneStep RT-PCR kit. In-frame beta chains were kept once TCRdb had trimmed the public reads at Q25 with fastp and called clones with MiXCR. Rows are combined by CDR3 protein, so each entry shows the most common genes and DNA. In this sample the table shows over 500,000 distinct CDR3 sequences, 15% to 20% of which occur a single time. Of the sample, about 29% is held by the ten largest clones. The specimen sequenced was blood. The receptors here all came from a woman aged 25 to 39 with Graves' ophthalmopathy.

This clonotype was observed a handful of times. This sequence joins TRBV28 and TRBJ2-4; D possibly uses TRBD1 or TRBD2 (6 bases each). V dropped 9 bases and J dropped 7 bases, with 16 bases sitting between them. The CDR3 is 13 residues long. Germline V CDR1 and CDR2: MDHEN, SYDVKM. CDR3 sequence: CASNRDSRNIQYF. CDR3 DNA: TGTGCCAGTAACAGGGACTCGAGGAACATTCAGTACTTC.

This chain joins TRBV9 and TRBJ1-6; 10 nucleotides agree with TRBD1. CDR3 length equals 14 residues. CDR1 and CDR2 from the germline V gene are SGDLS and YYNGEE. The V segment lost 3 bases and the J segment 14 bases; nucleotides outside the gene matches: 8. The CDR3 region is CASSADRGRKALHF. The CDR3 bases are TGTGCCAGCAGCGCAGACAGGGGGCGAAAGGCCCTCCACTTT. The full variable domain, rest sourced from reference TRBV9 and TRBJ1-6, is DSGVTQTPKHLITATGQRVTLRCSPRSGDLSVYWYQQSLDQGLQFLIQYYNGEERAKGNILERFSAQQFPDLHSELNLSSLELGDSALYFCASSADRGRKALHFGNGTRLTVT.

At least ten counts were recorded for this clonotype. The chain links TRBV28 to TRBJ1-1; 10 bases fit TRBD1. Germline CDR1 is MDHEN and CDR2 is SYDVKM. The CDR3 runs to 16 residues. Unmatched junction bases numbered 8, after V lost 4 bases and J lost 3 bases. CDR3 residues: CASSYGTGARDTEAFF. CDR3 DNA: TGTGCCAGCAGTTATGGGACAGGGGCCCGGGACACTGAAGCTTTCTTT.

This clonotype has a handful of counts. The CDR3 coding sequence is TGTGCCAGCCTCGCGGCGGGAGGGGGGGAGACCCAGTACTTC. Encoded protein: CASLAAGGGETQYF. The chain combines TRBV28 with TRBJ2-5; 9 nucleotides match TRBD2. This CDR3 contains 14 residues. From germline, CDR1 is MDHEN and CDR2 SYDVKM. V lost 8 bases, J lost 5 bases, and 9 bases stayed unmatched.

The chain couples TRBV20-1 to TRBJ2-2; TRBD2 agrees at 10 bases. The CDR3 is 17 residues long. V was clipped by 0 bases and J by 6 bases; unmatched bases: 10. CDR1 and CDR2 (germline): DFQATT, SNEGSKA (reference sequence). CDR3 sequence reads: CSARDGKSGRVAGELFF. Here the CDR3 DNA reads TGCAGTGCTAGAGATGGAAAGAGCGGGAGGGTCGCCGGGGAGCTGTTTTTT.

This clonotype was picked up many times. V usage is TRBV29-1 and J usage is TRBJ2-1, with 9 nucleotides matching TRBD1. The CDR3 is 14 residues long. Germline CDR1 is SQVTM and CDR2 is ANQGSEA. J lost 8 bases, V lost 8 bases, and 13 bases had no gene match. CDR3 bases: TGCAGCTCTTCGGTACAGGGGGCTCGGGATGAGCAGTTCTTC. The encoded protein is CSSSVQGARDEQFF.

The V gene is TRBV6-1, the J gene TRBJ1-5; no clear D gene. The V and J ends lost 8 bases and 9 bases respectively, with 14 bases between them. This CDR3 region has 12 residues. Per germline, CDR1 MNHNS and CDR2 SASEGT. The CDR3 nucleotides are TGTGCCAGCGCCGAACGCGGAGGGCCCCAGCATTTT. Translation gives CASAERGGPQHF.

This clonotype has at least ten counts. The V call is TRBV6-1, the J call TRBJ1-1; a weak D match, TRBD1 (5 bases). Trimming pared 6 bases from V and 4 bases from J, leaving 12 bases between. The CDR3 is 13 residues long. Germline V lookup: CDR1 MNHNS, CDR2 SASEGT. The DNA of the CDR3 is TGTGCCAGCAGGGACATACGGGGCACTGAAGCTTTCTTT. Translated, it gives CASRDIRGTEAFF.

This clonotype was counted many times. The chain uses TRBV28 and TRBJ2-1; TRBD1 matches at 10 bases. The CDR3 totals 16 residues. Trimming took 6 bases from V and 6 from J; bases not matched to a gene: 11. Germline values: CDR1 MDHEN, CDR2 SYDVKM. CDR3 in amino acids: CASSRFGDRGRNEQFF. DNA of the CDR3: TGTGCCAGCAGCCGCTTTGGGGACAGGGGACGCAATGAGCAGTTCTTC.

This clonotype was counted a few times. The chain combines TRBV24-1 with TRBJ2-1, with D possibly TRBD2 on 6 matching bases. V shed 7 bases and J shed 4 bases, with 13 bases lying between them. From germline, CDR1 is KGHDR and CDR2 SFDVKD. The CDR3 loop spans 14 amino acids. CDR3 DNA sequence: TGTGCCACCAGCCATAGCGGTGGATACAATGAGCAGTTCTTC. This codes for CATSHSGGYNEQFF.

This clonotype was seen more than once but under ten times. The chain has TRBV12-5 and TRBJ2-3, with unresolved D. V lost 2 bases to trimming and J lost 4 bases, with 7 bases between them. The length of the CDR3 is 13 residues. The germline V gene has CDR1 LGHNT and CDR2 FRNRAP. DNA for the CDR3: TGTGCTAGTGGTTTGTATGGCGCAGATACGCAGTATTTT. The encoded protein is CASGLYGADTQYF.